A selection of T cell receptor beta chains follows, all from one sample in a study of blood T cells in healthy people across ages. TCRdb reanalysed the 5' RACE reads using MiXCR and keeps one entry per CDR3 protein. Here the sample spans about 680,000 distinct CDR3 sequences, around 45% being singletons. The sample was blood. The receptors stem from a woman in her sixties or seventies in good health. Both conserved end residues are part of each CDR3. D genes are given only for firm matches. The listing skips clone size in some rows; elsewhere it reads once, few, many or a size class.

d_call j_call cdr3_length v_call clone_size cdr3_nt cdr3_aa
NA TRBJ2-1 14 TRBV7-3 NA TGTGCCAGCAGCTTCCCGGGACTCGACAATGAGCAGTTCTTC CASSFPGLDNEQFF
NA TRBJ1-2 13 TRBV12-3/TRBV12-4 few TGTGCCAGCAGCGCCACAGGGAGATGTGGCTACACCTTC CASSATGRCGYTF
NA TRBJ2-4 15 TRBV21-1 NA TGTGCCAGCTCCTCGTGGAGACTAGTGAAAAACATTCAGTACTTC CASSSWRLVKNIQYF
NA TRBJ2-5 14 TRBV12-3/TRBV12-4 NA TGTGCCAGCAGTTCTCGCCTACAGGGAGAGGCGCAGTACTTC CASSSRLQGEAQYF
TRBD2 TRBJ2-3 16 TRBV28 few TGTGCCAGCAGCCACGGGGGTAGCGGGAGAGGAGATACGCAGTATTTT CASSHGGSGRGDTQYF
TRBD2 TRBJ2-5 13 TRBV20-1 NA TGCAGTCCCTTCGGGAGGGAGGGAGAGACCCAGTACTTC CSPFGREGETQYF
NA TRBJ2-1 14 TRBV11-3 many TGTGCCAGCAGCTTAGATAAGCTGGGATATGAGCAGTTCTTC CASSLDKLGYEQFF
NA TRBJ2-5 14 TRBV12-3/TRBV12-4 NA TGTGCCAGCAGGACAGACCAACTCCAAGAGACCCAGTACTTC CASRTDQLQETQYF
NA TRBJ2-7 14 TRBV3-1 NA TGTGCCAGCGGCCAAGCGATTGGTGGCTACGAGCAGTACTTC CASGQAIGGYEQYF
NA TRBJ1-1 14 TRBV28 few TGTGCCAGCAGTTTGGACGGGGTCGTTGCTGAAGCTTTCTTT CASSLDGVVAEAFF
NA TRBJ2-2 15 TRBV5-1 NA TGCGCCAGCAGCGACGGGATATCGGACACCGGGGAGCTGTTTTTT CASSDGISDTGELFF
NA TRBJ2-5 14 TRBV2 once TGTGCCAGCAGGAAGGGAGGAATCCAAGAGACCCAGTACTTC CASRKGGIQETQYF
NA TRBJ1-1 13 TRBV7-3 NA TGTGCCAGCAGCCCAGCACGGAGCACTGAAGCTTTCTTT CASSPARSTEAFF
TRBD2 TRBJ2-7 14 TRBV20-1 NA TGCAGTGCCTCAATTAGCGGGAGAGTGGACGAGCAGTACTTC CSASISGRVDEQYF
NA TRBJ2-1 14 TRBV4-3 NA TGCGCCAGCAGCCCCCGGGACTGGCCAGATGAGCAGTTCTTC CASSPRDWPDEQFF
NA TRBJ2-1 13 TRBV20-1 NA TGCAGTGCTAGAGATGCGACATACAATGGGCAGTTCTTC CSARDATYNGQFF
NA TRBJ1-4 13 TRBV28 few TGTGCCAGCAGTTTTATAGGCCATGAAAAACTGTTTTTT CASSFIGHEKLFF
NA TRBJ2-5 14 TRBV5-1 few TGCGCCAGCAGCTTGGCACAGGACTTGGGGGCCCAGTACTTC CASSLAQDLGAQYF
NA TRBJ2-7 13 TRBV7-2 NA TGTGCCAGCAGCTTAGAGAGAAGTGCCGAGCAGTACTTC CASSLERSAEQYF
TRBD2 TRBJ2-3 16 TRBV28 NA TGTGCCAGCAGTTCCTCGGGACTAGTAGTCCCAGATACGCAGTATTTT CASSSSGLVVPDTQYF
NA TRBJ2-7 15 TRBV20-1 NA TGCAGTGCTAGAGATACGGCGGTCTCCTACAATGAGCAGTACTTC CSARDTAVSYNEQYF
NA TRBJ2-3 14 TRBV4-3 NA TGCGCCAGCAGCCAAGCACAGTTCACAGATACGCAGTATTTT CASSQAQFTDTQYF
TRBD2 TRBJ2-1 17 TRBV15 NA TGTGCCACCAGCTACTCCCGCTGGGCGGGAGGGCTAAATGAGCAGTTCTTC CATSYSRWAGGLNEQFF
TRBD2 TRBJ2-1 11 TRBV29-1 NA TGCAGCTTAGGGACTAGCGTTGAGCAGTTCTTC CSLGTSVEQFF
TRBD1 TRBJ2-7 15 TRBV7-9 once TGTGCCAGCAGCTTTAACAGGGGCGAGATCTACGAGCAGTACTTC CASSFNRGEIYEQYF
TRBD2 TRBJ2-3 18 TRBV25-1 NA TGTGCCAGCAGTGAATCCGAGGGGCTAGCGGGAGGAGCAGATACGCAGTATTTT CASSESEGLAGGADTQYF
NA TRBJ1-2 15 TRBV7-8 NA TGTGCCAGCAGCTTAAAGGTTCGCGAGGGTCGCGGCTACACCTTC CASSLKVREGRGYTF
TRBD1 TRBJ1-1 14 TRBV28 NA TGTGCCAGCCGACTCCGACAGGGGAGGGCTGAAGCTTTCTTT CASRLRQGRAEAFF
NA TRBJ2-1 15 TRBV6-2/TRBV6-3 NA TGTGCCAGCAGCCTTCATCTCAGCTCCTACAATGAGCAGTTCTTC CASSLHLSSYNEQFF
NA TRBJ1-4 16 TRBV5-1 once TGCGCCAGCAGCCCGGCGACAGGACCCCGGCATGAAAAACTGTTTTTT CASSPATGPRHEKLFF
TRBD2 TRBJ2-1 16 TRBV27 NA TGTGCCAGCAGACCCCCGACTAGCGGGAGGGCCAATGAGCAGTTCTTC CASRPPTSGRANEQFF
TRBD1 TRBJ1-1 13 TRBV5-5 NA TGTGCCAGCAGCATAGAGGACAGGTTCGGAGCTTTCTTT CASSIEDRFGAFF
NA TRBJ2-4 15 TRBV5-1 NA TGCGCCAGCAGCTTCCTCCCGGGAGTCGAAAACATTCAGTACTTC CASSFLPGVENIQYF
TRBD1 TRBJ2-4 14 TRBV19 NA TGTGCCAGTAGTCCACGACAGGGTGGAAACATTCAGTACTTC CASSPRQGGNIQYF
NA TRBJ2-4 16 TRBV18 few TGTGCCAGCTCACCACAGGGCACCGTAGCCAAAAACATTCAGTACTTC CASSPQGTVAKNIQYF
NA TRBJ1-2 12 TRBV5-5 once TGTGCCAGCAGCCCCGAGTTCTATGACTACACCTTC CASSPEFYDYTF
TRBD2 TRBJ2-3 15 TRBV5-4 NA TGTGCCAGCAGCCACAATAGCGGGAGGCCAGATACGCAGTATTTT CASSHNSGRPDTQYF
TRBD1 TRBJ2-7 16 TRBV7-9 once TGTGCCAGCAGCCATCCTTGGGACAGGGGTTCCTACGAGCAGTACTTC CASSHPWDRGSYEQYF
NA TRBJ2-5 12 TRBV20-1 few TGCAGTGCTGTGGGACTCAGGGAGACCCAGTACTTC CSAVGLRETQYF
NA TRBJ2-7 14 TRBV2 NA TGTGCCAGCAGTGACAGCGTAAGGGCGGGGGAGCAGTACTTC CASSDSVRAGEQYF
NA TRBJ1-6 10 TRBV25-1 few TGTGCCAGCAGTGAATCACCCCTCCACTTT CASSESPLHF
TRBD1 TRBJ2-3 15 TRBV3-1 NA TGTGCCAGCAGCCAAAGGGACAGAGGCACAGATACGCAGTATTTT CASSQRDRGTDTQYF
TRBD2 TRBJ2-7 15 TRBV7-9 NA TGTGCCAGCAGCTTAGAGGGACTACAAAACTACGGGCAGTACTTC CASSLEGLQNYGQYF
TRBD1 TRBJ1-2 14 TRBV7-9 NA TGTGCCAGCAGTCCCGGACAGGCGGCCTATGGCTACACCTTC CASSPGQAAYGYTF
NA TRBJ2-7 15 TRBV9 NA TGTGCCAGCAGCGTAGCAGGCCAGGGGCACAACGAGCAGTACTTC CASSVAGQGHNEQYF
NA TRBJ2-4 11 TRBV29-1 few TGCAGCGTCTCAGGAATAAACATTCAGTACTTC CSVSGINIQYF